This TCR beta chain is from a study of T-cell reconstitution after alpha-beta-depleted transplantation in children. Study-wide points: Newly produced T cells mostly provided counts and TCRbeta diversity after one year, as hyperexpanded clones declined. Surviving recipient T cells and thymic progenitors underlay high day-60 TCRbeta diversity in some patients. Several hundred expanded graft clones reportedly gave rise to the alpha-beta T cells present about two months after transplant.

This clonotype appeared many times. The antigen remains unidentified. Construction of the TCRbeta library involved unique molecular identifiers. MiXCR, applied by TCRdb to the PCR reads, yields one record per CDR3 protein. The sample contains about 97,000 distinct CDR3 sequences, 6% of which appear only once. Germline trimming cut 5 bases from V and 5 bases from J; bases unmatched to any gene: 12. Germline CDR1 LGHDT, CDR2 YNNKEL (reference sequence). The length of the CDR3 is 15 residues. The rearrangement links TRBV3-1 to TRBJ2-7; 7 bases are a match to TRBD1. The specimen was PBMCs, mostly from graft donor cells, collected 60 days after TCRalphabeta/CD19-depleted stem cell transplant. This sequence was found in a female patient between 2 and 15 years old who had a stem cell transplant for Fanconi anemia, so the T cells may come from the graft donor. CDR3 coding DNA: TGTGCCAGCAGCATCACACCCGACAGGGAAGACGAGCAGTACTTC. It translates to CASSITPDREDEQYF.